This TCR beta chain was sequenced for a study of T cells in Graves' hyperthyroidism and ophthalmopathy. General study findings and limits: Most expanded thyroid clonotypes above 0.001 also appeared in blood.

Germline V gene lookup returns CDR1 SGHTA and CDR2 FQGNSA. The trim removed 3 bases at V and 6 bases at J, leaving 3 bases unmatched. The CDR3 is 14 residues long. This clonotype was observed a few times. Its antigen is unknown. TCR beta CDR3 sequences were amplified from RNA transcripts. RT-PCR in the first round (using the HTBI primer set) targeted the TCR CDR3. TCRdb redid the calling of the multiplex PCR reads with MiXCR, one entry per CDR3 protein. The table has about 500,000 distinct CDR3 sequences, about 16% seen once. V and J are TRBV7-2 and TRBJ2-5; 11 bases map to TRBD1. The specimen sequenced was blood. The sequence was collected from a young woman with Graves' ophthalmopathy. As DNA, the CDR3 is TGTGCCAGCAGCTTGGGGACAGGGGGGAAGACCCAGTACTTC. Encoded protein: CASSLGTGGKTQYF.